A single sample gave rise to the 32 T cell receptor beta chains below, sequenced in a study of Ad26.COV2.S vaccination and SARS-CoV-2 variants. Using immunoSEQ multiplex PCR, the repertoire was profiled, and TCRdb retains in-frame clones only, with some absent. The data show 240,000 or so clones, roughly 88% seen once. The treatment here: about 20 received Ad26.COV2.S at low or high dose, single or two shots; about 5 received placebo; per-sample allocation not given. Following the first vaccine or placebo injection, samples were taken on day 63. Sequencing was performed on peripheral blood, taken in a trial of Ad26.COV2.S vaccine versus placebo. Source of these receptors: a person between 18 and 59 years old who received the Ad26.COV2.S COVID-19 vaccine or a placebo.

The chain employs TRBV25-1 and TRBJ1-1; no clear D gene. Between the trimmed V and J ends, which lost 5 bases and 1 base, there was a span of 2 bases. The CDR3 length is 11 residues. CDR1 is MGHDK and CDR2 is SYGVNS in the germline V gene. The CDR3, as DNA: TGTGCCAGCAGTTGGAACACTGAAGCTTTCTTT. Amino acids: CASSWNTEAFF.

This clone was observed a handful of times. The CDR3 reads CASSQRAGPYGYTF. In DNA form, the CDR3 reads TGTGCCAGCAGCCAAAGGGCAGGCCCCTATGGCTACACCTTC. This chain links TRBV14 with TRBJ1-2; D uncertain. Germline CDR1 and CDR2: SGHDN and FVKESK. The CDR3 has 14 residues. V was pared by 2 bases and J by 4 bases, with 11 bases between.

This chain uses TRBV6-5 with TRBJ2-3, with 11 bases matching TRBD2. V gave up 5 bases and J gave up 3 bases; unmatched junction bases: 1. This CDR3 has 14 amino acids. The germline V gene encodes CDR1 MNHEY and CDR2 SVGAGI. CDR3 bases: TGTGCCAGCAGTAGACTAGCGGGAACAGATACGCAGTATTTT. It yields the protein CASSRLAGTDTQYF.

The chain has TRBV25-1 and TRBJ2-1; TRBD2 aligns across 12 bases. V was pared by 2 bases and J by 6 bases, with 5 bases of the junction left unmatched. This CDR3 has 16 amino acids. Germline loops: CDR1 MGHDK, CDR2 SYGVNS. The CDR3 protein is CASSEQGLAGFNEQFF. The CDR3 nucleotides read TGTGCCAGCAGTGAACAGGGACTAGCGGGTTTCAATGAGCAGTTCTTC.

The genes are TRBV28 and TRBJ2-3; D ambiguous. Germline CDR1 and CDR2: MDHEN and SYDVKM. The CDR3 extends over 14 amino acids. V lost 8 bases to trimming and J lost 0 bases, with 12 bases between them. CDR3 sequence reads: CASCRLSSTDTQYF. The CDR3, as DNA: TGTGCCAGCTGTCGGCTGTCCAGCACAGATACGCAGTATTTT.

The rearrangement joins TRBV28 to TRBJ1-5, with a tentative D call TRBD1 (6 bases). The germline gives CDR1 MDHEN, CDR2 SYDVKM. Trimming removed 3 bases from V and 1 base from J, with 10 bases in between. The CDR3 is 15 residues long. CDR3 sequence (DNA): TGTGCCAGCAGTTTTAGGGGGAACAGCAATCAGCCCCAGCATTTT. Protein product: CASSFRGNSNQPQHF.

The chain combines TRBV7-9 with TRBJ2-2; D is perhaps TRBD2 (6 bases). Trimming removed 8 bases at V and 4 bases at J, with 20 bases between. CDR1 and CDR2 from the germline V gene are SEHNR and FQNEAQ (reference sequence). This CDR3 spans 16 amino acids. The chain's CDR3 is CASAPGGGRGTGELFF. The CDR3 DNA follows: TGTGCCAGCGCTCCGGGCGGCGGGCGGGGCACCGGGGAGCTGTTTTTT.

J is TRBJ1-4 and V is TRBV11-2; the D gene is possibly TRBD1 (5 bases). Germline V gene sequence: CDR1 SGHAT, CDR2 FQNNGV. The CDR3 has 16 amino acids. The V end lost 3 bases, the J end lost 0 bases, and 11 bases lay between the germline ends. The CDR3 DNA is TGTGCCAGCAGCTTCAACCTGGGGGCAACTAATGAAAAACTGTTTTTT. Its translation: CASSFNLGATNEKLFF. Together with reference TRBV11-2 and TRBJ1-4, the CDR3 gives the full variable domain: EAGVAQSPRYKIIEKRQSVAFWCNPISGHATLYWYQQILGQGPKLLIQFQNNGVVDDSQLPKDRFSAERLKGVDSTLKIQPAKLEDSAVYLCASSFNLGATNEKLFFGSGTQLSVL.

This chain joins TRBV6-6 and TRBJ1-2; TRBD1 is a possible D gene (6 bases). This CDR3 is built from 13 residues. The V end lost 7 bases, the J end lost 4 bases, and 13 bases lay between the germline ends. CDR1 and CDR2 from the germline V gene are MNHNY and SVGAGI (reference sequence). DNA for the CDR3: TGTGCCAGCAAAGGGGGGCCTAGCTATGGCTACACCTTC. Encoded protein: CASKGGPSYGYTF.

The chain joins TRBV19 to TRBJ2-6; D is uncertain. The CDR3 is made up of 14 amino acids. V was clipped by 3 bases and J by 2 bases, with 5 bases between them. Germline V lookup: CDR1 LNHDA, CDR2 SQIVND (reference sequence). In DNA, the CDR3 is TGTGCCAGTAGTATCTGGGCTGGGGCCAACGTCCTGACTTTC. It translates to CASSIWAGANVLTF.

This clone has a single count. The chain links TRBV6-1 to TRBJ1-3; D is undetermined. Germline-derived CDR1 and CDR2 are MNHNS and SASEGT. V was shortened by 4 bases and J by 0 bases, with 13 bases between the two germline ends. The CDR3 runs 16 residues. CDR3 amino acids: CASSVNPADSGNTIYF. The CDR3, as DNA: TGTGCCAGCAGTGTTAATCCGGCCGACTCTGGAAACACCATATATTTT.

The V and J genes are TRBV7-9 and TRBJ2-2, with 9 bases aligning to TRBD1. The CDR3 extends over 15 amino acids. V dropped 2 bases and J dropped 5; count of bases not matched to a gene: 3. Germline V gene data show CDR1 as SEHNR and CDR2 as FQNEAQ (reference sequence). In DNA, the CDR3 is TGTGCCAGCAGCTTATGGACAGGGGTTACCGGGGAGCTGTTTTTT. Its protein product is CASSLWTGVTGELFF.

The DNA of the CDR3 is TGTGCCAGCAGACCTGCGGGCGCGCATAATTCACCCCTCCACTTT. Protein sequence: CASRPAGAHNSPLHF. The chain carries TRBV28 and TRBJ1-6; D call uncertain. CDR1 and CDR2 (germline): MDHEN, SYDVKM. The ends were cut back, 6 bases at V and 5 bases at J, with 14 bases in the middle. The CDR3 sequence is 15 residues long.

The chain uses TRBV7-2 and TRBJ2-7; D not certain. V gave up 1 base and J gave up 6 bases, with 10 bases separating them. The germline V gene has CDR1 SGHTA and CDR2 FQGNSA. This CDR3 has 13 residues. The CDR3 DNA reads TGTGCCAGCAGCTTAGTCAGAACCGGCGAGCAGTACTTC. This translates into CASSLVRTGEQYF.

This rearrangement joins TRBV5-1 to TRBJ2-2; weak D call: TRBD1 (6 bases). Trimming took off 0 bases at V and 2 bases at J, with 14 bases between the two ends. Germline assignment: CDR1 SGHRS and CDR2 YFSETQ. This CDR3 spans 17 amino acids. The CDR3 bases are TGCGCCAGCAGCTTGGCCGGGCCAGGGGTAAACACCGGGGAGCTGTTTTTT. Protein product: CASSLAGPGVNTGELFF.

The chain is built from TRBV4-3 and TRBJ1-2; D not certain. Germline V gene lookup returns CDR1 LGHNA and CDR2 YSLEER. The germline V and J ends were trimmed by 1 base and 0 bases, with 6 bases remaining between them. This CDR3 contains 14 residues. In DNA form, the CDR3 reads TGCGCCAGCAGCCAAGGACCAGCTAACTATGGCTACACCTTC. Translated: CASSQGPANYGYTF.

The chain is built from TRBV5-4 and TRBJ1-3, with 9 bases fitting TRBD1. Losses at the gene ends were 3 bases for V and 3 bases for J; bases not matched to a gene: 10. The CDR3 runs to 17 residues. CDR1 is SGHNT, CDR2 YYREEE, per germline (reference sequence). The CDR3 loop is CASSSLPRDRDGNTIYF. CDR3 DNA sequence: TGTGCCAGCAGCTCCCTGCCCCGGGACAGGGATGGAAACACCATATATTTT.

The chain is built from TRBV30 and TRBJ2-5, with 7 bases matching TRBD2. The V segment lost 4 bases and the J segment 5 bases; nucleotides outside the gene matches: 7. The CDR3 length is 13 residues. Germline V gene lookup returns CDR1 GTSNPN and CDR2 SVGIG (reference sequence). In nucleotides, the CDR3 is TGTGCCTGGATGGAGGGACTAATGGAGACCCAGTACTTC. It specifies CAWMEGLMETQYF.

The chain links TRBV28 to TRBJ2-1; D uncertain. CDR1 is MDHEN and CDR2 is SYDVKM in the germline V gene. The CDR3 is 11 amino acids. Trimming stripped 3 bases from V and 8 bases from J, with 5 bases between. CDR3 nucleotide sequence: TGTGCCAGCAGTTTCCCCCATGAGCAGTTCTTC. Its protein is CASSFPHEQFF.

CDR3 sequence reads: CAWSGGMGTDTQYF. The CDR3 DNA reads as TGTGCCTGGAGTGGAGGGATGGGCACAGATACGCAGTATTTT. V gene TRBV30 combines with J gene TRBJ2-3, with D possibly matching TRBD2 (5 bases). The V end was cut by 1 base, the J end by 1 base, with 9 bases between. The germline V gene encodes CDR1 GTSNPN and CDR2 SVGIG (reference sequence). The CDR3 extends over 14 amino acids. Based on the CDR3 plus reference TRBV30 and TRBJ2-3, the full variable domain is SQTIHQWPATLVQPVGSPLSLECTVEGTSNPNLYWYRQAAGRGLQLLFYSVGIGQISSEVPQNLSASRPQDRQFILSSKKLLLSDSGFYLCAWSGGMGTDTQYFGPGTRLTVL.

The J gene is TRBJ2-2, the V gene TRBV11-3; 10 bases agree with TRBD1. The J segment lost 3 bases and the V segment lost 0 bases, leaving 4 bases of the junction unmatched. The CDR3 totals 17 residues. The germline gives CDR1 SGHNT, CDR2 YENEEA. For the CDR3, the DNA is TGTGCCAGCAGCTTAGATCTAGGGACAGGGGACACCGGGGAGCTGTTTTTT. It encodes CASSLDLGTGDTGELFF. The full variable domain, its missing parts supplied by reference TRBV11-3 and TRBJ2-2, is EAGVVQSPRYKIIEKKQPVAFWCNPISGHNTLYWYLQNLGQGPELLIRYENEEAVDDSQLPKDRFSAERLKGVDSTLKIQPAELGDSAVYLCASSLDLGTGDTGELFFGEGSRLTVL.

In its sample, this clone was seen many times. Other DNA sequences of this sample code for an identical CDR3. The chain recombines TRBV20-1 with TRBJ1-1; D ambiguous. In germline, CDR1 is DFQATT, CDR2 SNEGSKA (reference sequence). The CDR3 runs 11 residues. The V end was cut by 0 bases, the J end by 4 bases, with 3 bases between. In nucleotides, the CDR3 is TGCAGTGCTAGAGAAAGCACTGAAGCTTTCTTT. Residues: CSARESTEAFF.

CDR3 loop: CARSSTRDRDGYTF. The CDR3 nucleotides read TGTGCCAGAAGCTCCACCCGGGACCGCGATGGCTACACCTTC. The genes are TRBV7-5 and TRBJ1-2. TRBV7-5 is noted as a pseudogene. CDR3 length equals 14 residues.

The chain links TRBV7-2 to TRBJ1-4, with D possibly matching TRBD1 (6 bases). The V and J ends lost 1 base and 3 bases respectively, with 9 bases between them. The CDR3 length is 15 residues. CDR1 and CDR2 (germline): SGHTA, FQGNSA. The CDR3 DNA reads as TGTGCCAGCAGCTTAGGGGGGCTGGCTAATGAAAAACTGTTTTTT. Amino acid sequence: CASSLGGLANEKLFF.

The gene calls are TRBV18 and TRBJ1-1; possibly TRBD1 for D (5 bases). Germline lookup yields CDR1 KGHSH and CDR2 LQKENI. CDR3 length equals 14 residues. Trimming took off 0 bases at V and 5 bases at J, with 10 bases between the two ends. The DNA for the CDR3 is TGTGCCAGCTCACCACCGCGGGGGTTGACTGAAGCTTTCTTT. Translated: CASSPPRGLTEAFF.

This rearrangement joins TRBV4-2 to TRBJ2-3, with TRBD2 matching 10 bases. V lost 4 bases and J lost 0; bases outside the gene matches: 10. The CDR3 contains 18 residues. Germline loops: CDR1 LGHNA, CDR2 YNFKEQ. In DNA, the CDR3 is TGTGCCAGCAGCCCGCCACCGTTGACTAGCGGGAGCACAGATACGCAGTATTTT. It codes for CASSPPPLTSGSTDTQYF.

This clone was seen just once. The chain couples TRBV29-1 to TRBJ1-5, with a tentative D call TRBD1 (5 bases). This CDR3 spans 12 amino acids. The V end was cut by 6 bases, the J end by 8 bases, with 14 bases between. CDR1 is SQVTM and CDR2 is ANQGSEA in the germline V gene. Here the CDR3 DNA reads TGCAGCGTATCAGGGTTGAGGGAGCCCCAGCATTTT. It translates to CSVSGLREPQHF.

The rearrangement links TRBV5-3 to TRBJ2-2; 10 bases map to TRBD2. TRBV5-3 belongs to the ORF category, with a function that is uncertain. This CDR3 comprises 18 residues. V shed 1 base and J 3 bases; nucleotides not matched to a gene: 9. CDR3 protein: CARSLWASGGEDTGELFF. The CDR3 DNA is TGTGCCAGAAGCTTGTGGGCTAGCGGGGGAGAGGACACCGGGGAGCTGTTTTTT.

The chain's CDR3 is CASKSPGGSEAFF. The DNA of the CDR3 is TGTGCCAGCAAGAGCCCAGGGGGATCTGAAGCTTTCTTT. This sequence joins TRBV6-5 and TRBJ1-1; 7 bases map to TRBD1. With V trimmed by 7 bases and J by 6 bases, 8 bases remained unmatched. Germline values: CDR1 MNHEY, CDR2 SVGAGI. CDR3 length: 13 amino acids.

This rearrangement joins TRBV2 to TRBJ2-4, with 7 positions matching TRBD1. The V gene end was trimmed by 6 bases and the J gene end by 6 bases; junction bases not matched to a gene: 11. Germline loops: CDR1 SNHLY, CDR2 FYNNEI. There are 15 residues in the CDR3. CDR3 in DNA: TGTGCCAGCAGAACCGGGACAGCCGCGGGAAACATTCAGTACTTC. Translation: CASRTGTAAGNIQYF.

This rearrangement joins TRBV1 to TRBJ2-7; the table names TRBD2, a call not compared with the DNA. TRBV1 is described as a pseudogene. The CDR3 extends over 15 amino acids. CDR3 sequence reads: CTSSQGPTGLGEQYF. CDR3 DNA: TGCACCAGCAGCCAAGGCCCGACTGGATTGGGCGAGCAGTACTTC.

The chain has TRBV5-1 and TRBJ2-1; D is unclear. Germline V gene data show CDR1 as SGHRS and CDR2 as YFSETQ. The CDR3 has 14 residues. Trimming pared 5 bases from V and 0 bases from J, leaving 9 bases between. The CDR3 DNA sequence: TGCGCCAGCAGAGAGACTCACTCCTACAATGAGCAGTTCTTC. As protein: CASRETHSYNEQFF.